The clone carrying this TCR beta chain was found a few times. Its antigen is currently unknown. Peripheral blood was drawn, about 9.7 milliliters per donor. The data derive from a study of blood T cells in healthy people across ages. Next came a second PCR, run for about 6 to 12 cycles, which used a sample-barcoded 5' primer along with a J-beta primer mix. Through a template-switch adaptor with 12 random nucleotides, each cDNA molecule received a tag. Each CDR3 protein gets one entry after TCRdb re-called the 5' RACE reads with MiXCR. The table records over 1,500,000 distinct CDR3 sequences, 49% of them present only once. The study, taken as a whole, reports: Diversity was higher, and naive CD4+ cells more numerous, in long-lived donors than in aged donors. Those diversity estimates obtained from one million T cells were thought to be underestimates.

CDR1 MNHNS and CDR2 SASEGT come from the germline V gene. J lost 0 bases, V lost 6 bases, and 12 bases had no gene match. The CDR3 extends over 19 amino acids. The V call is TRBV6-1, the J call TRBJ2-3, with 13 bases fitting TRBD2. The origin of this receptor is a woman between 40 and 55 years old in good health. Material: blood. The DNA for the CDR3 is TGTGCCAGCAGGACCCCTGGACTAGCGGGGGAACCTAGCACAGATACGCAGTATTTT. Its protein is CASRTPGLAGEPSTDTQYF.